The 12 T cell receptor beta chains presented below share a single source sample, sequenced in a study of chemoradiotherapy in HPV16-positive cancers. Using immunoSEQ multiplex PCR, the repertoire was profiled, and TCRdb retains in-frame clones only, with some absent. Of approximately 9,000 clones detected, around three quarters appear once; the ten largest clones hold around 9%. This sample was taken from a patient who underwent chemoradiotherapy. The receptors come from a human donor with HPV-associated anogenital cancer.

The V call is TRBV2, the J call TRBJ2-7, with TRBD2 matching over 12 bases. CDR3 length: 18 amino acids. After removal of 6 bases from V and 5 bases from J, the junction contained 17 bases not matched to a gene. Germline V gene sequence: CDR1 SNHLY, CDR2 FYNNEI. CDR3 residues: CASRDVGLAGTPKDEQYF. CDR3 nucleotides: TGTGCCAGCAGGGACGTAGGACTAGCGGGAACGCCTAAAGACGAGCAGTACTTC.

The chain is built from TRBV6-1 and TRBJ2-7, with 7 positions matching TRBD1. J gave up 11 bases and V 3 bases, and 10 bases lay outside the gene matches. The CDR3 sequence is 13 residues long. CDR1 is MNHNS and CDR2 is SASEGT in the germline V gene. The chain's CDR3 is CASSDRDRGLEYF. In DNA form, the CDR3 reads TGTGCCAGCAGTGATAGGGATAGGGGGCTCGAGTACTTC.

This chain uses TRBV29-1 with TRBJ1-5; D unresolved. Germline CDR1 reads SQVTM; CDR2 reads ANQGSEA. The CDR3 runs to 13 residues. Trimming stripped 6 bases from V and 2 bases from J, with 11 bases between. The CDR3 DNA follows: TGCAGCGTGGGTCAAAGTGGCAATCAGCCCCAGCATTTT. This sequence encodes CSVGQSGNQPQHF.

This clone was seen once. The gene calls are TRBV11-2 and TRBJ1-6; D ambiguous. Germline-derived CDR1 and CDR2 are SGHAT and FQNNGV. V lost 5 bases, J lost 9 bases, and 8 bases lay in between. The CDR3 runs to 12 residues. The chain's CDR3 is CASSPGGSPLHF. CDR3 DNA: TGTGCCAGCAGCCCTGGCGGTTCACCCCTCCACTTT.

V usage is TRBV5-1 and J usage is TRBJ2-5; no reliable D call. This CDR3 region has 12 residues. V lost 4 bases, J lost 4 bases, and 8 bases lay in between. The V gene's germline CDR1 is SGHRS and CDR2 YFSETQ. CDR3 sequence: CASSVLGETQYF. CDR3 sequence (DNA): TGCGCCAGCAGCGTGCTAGGAGAGACCCAGTACTTC.

The rearrangement joins TRBV6-1 to TRBJ2-7; perhaps D is TRBD1 or TRBD2 (5 bases each). The ends were cut back, 4 bases at V and 0 bases at J, with 19 bases in the middle. The CDR3 has 17 amino acids. Germline V CDR1 and CDR2: MNHNS, SASEGT. The CDR3 reads CASSAMTVGVSSYEQYF. The CDR3 region has the DNA TGTGCCAGCAGTGCGATGACAGTCGGGGTCAGCTCCTACGAGCAGTACTTC.

Here the CDR3 reads CAWSVRGGGTDTQYF. In DNA, the CDR3 is TGTGCCTGGAGTGTAAGAGGGGGCGGCACAGATACGCAGTATTTT. The chain combines TRBV30 with TRBJ2-3, with 7 bases identical to TRBD1. CDR1 is GTSNPN, CDR2 SVGIG, per germline (reference sequence). V was clipped by 0 bases and J by 1 base; unmatched bases: 4. The CDR3 covers 15 residues. The variable domain in full, completed from reference TRBV30 and TRBJ2-3, reads SQTIHQWPATLVQPVGSPLSLECTVEGTSNPNLYWYRQAAGRGLQLLFYSVGIGQISSEVPQNLSASRPQDRQFILSSKKLLLSDSGFYLCAWSVRGGGTDTQYFGPGTRLTVL.

The chain carries TRBV18 and TRBJ1-1, with TRBD1 as a possible D gene (6 bases). Per germline, CDR1 KGHSH and CDR2 LQKENI. The CDR3 covers 14 residues. V was clipped by 2 bases and J by 10 bases, with 17 bases between them. CDR3 coding DNA: TGTGCCAGCTCACCAGAGGCAGGGGATACCCGAGCTTTCTTT. This gives the protein CASSPEAGDTRAFF. Drawing the rest from reference TRBV18 and TRBJ1-1, the complete variable domain is NAGVMQNPRHLVRRRGQEARLRCSPMKGHSHVYWYRQLPEEGLKFMVYLQKENIIDESGMPKERFSAEFPKEGPSILRIQQVVRGDSAAYFCASSPEAGDTRAFFGQGTRLTVV.

This rearrangement joins TRBV5-1 to TRBJ2-2; the D gene is possibly TRBD1 (6 bases). Germline V gene sequence: CDR1 SGHRS, CDR2 YFSETQ. The ends were cut back, 4 bases at V and 5 bases at J, with 15 bases in the middle. CDR3 length equals 15 residues. CDR3 in amino acids: CASSTMDSGTGELFF. DNA for the CDR3: TGCGCCAGCAGCACGATGGACAGTGGGACCGGGGAGCTGTTTTTT.

In its sample, this clone was seen once. The V gene is TRBV15, the J gene TRBJ1-4, with a tentative D call TRBD1 (6 bases). Germline values: CDR1 LNHNV, CDR2 YYDKDF (reference sequence). This CDR3 contains 15 residues. V dropped 2 bases and J dropped 5 bases, with 12 bases sitting between them. CDR3 coding DNA: TGTGCCACCAGCAGATGGGACATTGTGAATGAAAAACTGTTTTTT. It is translated as CATSRWDIVNEKLFF. Full variable domain (outside the CDR3, taken from reference TRBV15 and TRBJ1-4): DAMVIQNPRYQVTQFGKPVTLSCSQTLNHNVMYWYQQKSSQAPKLLFHYYDKDFNNEADTPDNFQSRRPNTSFCFLDIRSPGLGDTAMYLCATSRWDIVNEKLFFGSGTQLSVL.

This chain links TRBV7-2 with TRBJ1-5; 9 bases are shared with TRBD1. V gave up 4 bases and J gave up 5 bases; unmatched junction bases: 6. The CDR3 is made up of 15 amino acids. Germline-derived CDR1 and CDR2 are SGHTA and FQGNSA. CDR3 sequence: CASSSDRGRHQPQHF. The CDR3 DNA reads TGTGCCAGCAGCTCGGACAGGGGCCGACATCAGCCCCAGCATTTT. The full variable domain, completed using reference TRBV7-2 and TRBJ1-5, is GAGVSQSPSNKVTEKGKDVELRCDPISGHTALYWYRQSLGQGLEFLIYFQGNSAPDKSGLPSDRFSAERTGGSVSTLTIQRTQQEDSAVYLCASSSDRGRHQPQHFGDGTRLSIL.

The chain uses TRBV10-1 and TRBJ2-2; D unclear. Trimming left V 0 bases short and J 1 base short, with 6 bases between. The CDR3 loop spans 15 amino acids. The V gene's germline CDR1 is WNHNN and CDR2 SYGVQD (reference sequence). CDR3 sequence: CASSESTGNTGELFF. Written as DNA, the CDR3 is TGCGCCAGCAGTGAGTCGACTGGGAACACCGGGGAGCTGTTTTTT.